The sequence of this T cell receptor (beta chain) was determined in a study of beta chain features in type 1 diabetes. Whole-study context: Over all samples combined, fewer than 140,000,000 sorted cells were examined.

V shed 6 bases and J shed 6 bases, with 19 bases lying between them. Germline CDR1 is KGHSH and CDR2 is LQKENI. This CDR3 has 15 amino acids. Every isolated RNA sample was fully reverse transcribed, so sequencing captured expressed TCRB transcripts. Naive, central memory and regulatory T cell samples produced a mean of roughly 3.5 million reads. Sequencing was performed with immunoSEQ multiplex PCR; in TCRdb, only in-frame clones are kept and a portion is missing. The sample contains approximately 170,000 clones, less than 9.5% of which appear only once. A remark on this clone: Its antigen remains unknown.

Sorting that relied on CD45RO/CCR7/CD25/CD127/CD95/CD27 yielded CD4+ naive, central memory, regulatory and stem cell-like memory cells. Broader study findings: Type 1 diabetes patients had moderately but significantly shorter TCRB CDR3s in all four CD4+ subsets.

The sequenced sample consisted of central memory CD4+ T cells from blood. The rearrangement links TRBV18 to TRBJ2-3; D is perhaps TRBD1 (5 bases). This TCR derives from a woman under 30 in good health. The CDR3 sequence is CASSEGHGGADTQYF. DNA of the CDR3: TGTGCCAGCTCGGAAGGACACGGTGGGGCGGATACGCAGTATTTT.